One and the same sample provided the 5 T cell receptor beta chains below, sequenced in a study of cytomegalovirus exposure and HLA in healthy donors. The primer mix had 60 Vbeta and 13 Jbeta primers. Sequencing was performed with immunoSEQ multiplex PCR; in TCRdb, only in-frame clones are kept and a portion is missing. The repertoire includes approximately 100,000 clones, 60% to 85% of them detected once, and approximately 5% sits in the top ten. Material: PBMCs. The receptors derive from a young woman in good health and CMV-seropositive.

The chain has TRBV27 and TRBJ1-2; D might be TRBD1 (6 bases). Germline V gene lookup returns CDR1 MNHEY and CDR2 SMNVEV (reference sequence). The CDR3 covers 15 residues. V was clipped by 5 bases and J by 0 bases, with 13 bases between them. The CDR3 DNA sequence: TGTGCCAGCAGTCCACAGGGAAGGGCTAACTATGGCTACACCTTC. Amino acid sequence: CASSPQGRANYGYTF.

The gene calls are TRBV2 and TRBJ2-3; 16 bases match TRBD2. The CDR3 is 17 amino acids. V trimming: 6 bases; J trimming: 6 bases; junction bases outside the gene matches: 9. Germline loops: CDR1 SNHLY, CDR2 FYNNEI. CDR3 protein: CASREGLAGGPSDTQYF. The CDR3 DNA follows: TGTGCCAGCAGAGAGGGACTAGCGGGAGGGCCATCGGATACGCAGTATTTT.

The chain couples TRBV19 to TRBJ1-1; 7 nucleotides align to TRBD1. Germline assignment: CDR1 LNHDA and CDR2 SQIVND (reference sequence). The CDR3 loop spans 15 amino acids. With 10 bases clipped from V and 5 bases from J, the junction kept 16 bases outside the gene matches. The CDR3 sequence is CATRGQQKGETEAFF. As DNA, the CDR3 is TGTGCCACGAGGGGGCAACAAAAGGGGGAAACTGAAGCTTTCTTT.

The rearrangement uses TRBV13 and TRBJ2-7; TRBD2 aligns across 10 bases. CDR3 length: 15 residues. After removal of 4 bases from V and 6 bases from J, the junction contained 9 bases not matched to a gene. Germline lookup yields CDR1 PRHDT and CDR2 FYEKMQ (reference sequence). The CDR3 sequence is CASSSRLAGAPEQYF. CDR3 DNA: TGTGCCAGCAGCTCTCGGCTAGCGGGAGCGCCCGAGCAGTACTTC. Based on the CDR3 plus reference TRBV13 and TRBJ2-7, the full variable domain is AAGVIQSPRHLIKEKRETATLKCYPIPRHDTVYWYQQGPGQDPQFLISFYEKMQSDKGSIPDRFSAQQFSDYHSELNMSSLELGDSALYFCASSSRLAGAPEQYFGPGTRLTVT.

In its sample, this clone was seen a few times. CDR3 sequence reads: CASSPPIRDSEQYF. The CDR3, as DNA: TGTGCCAGCAGCCCCCCCATCCGGGACTCCGAGCAGTACTTC. V gene TRBV9 combines with J gene TRBJ2-7, with a weak D call TRBD2 (6 bases). V was shortened by 4 bases and J by 6 bases, with 17 bases between the two germline ends. Germline V gene lookup returns CDR1 SGDLS and CDR2 YYNGEE. This CDR3 has 14 residues.